This T cell receptor beta chain was observed in a study of HIV-infected children after antiretroviral therapy interruption. Turning to the study itself: Children were on planned treatment interruption or continuous treatment. The study's findings and limits: Naive CD4+ sequences overlapped less between time points once interruption began.

This clonotype came up many times. The antigen is undetermined. The V and J ends lost 6 bases and 0 bases respectively, with 9 bases between them. This CDR3 contains 15 residues. Regarding treatment: PENTA 11 planned treatment interruption arm or continuous ART arm. Unique molecular identifiers were included in an RNA-based 3' RACE TCR library. TCRdb re-called the 3' RACE reads with MiXCR, one entry per CDR3 protein. Of some 41,000 distinct CDR3 sequences listed, about 6% are singletons. This material consisted of CD45RA+ CD4+ T cells from PBMCs, pooled from several time points, taken from a donor given antiretroviral therapy, either interrupted or continuous. Documented subset: naive CD4+ CD45RA+ CD45RO- T cells. This sequence originates from a pool of human donors with HIV. The rearrangement links TRBV12-3 or TRBV12-4 to TRBJ1-6; a weak D match, TRBD1 (5 bases). The CDR3, as DNA: TGTGCCAGCAGCAGACAGAGCTCCTATAATTCACCCCTCCACTTT. It encodes CASSRQSSYNSPLHF.